What follows are 15 T cell receptor beta chains derived from one specimen sequenced in a study of patients and donors after allogeneic stem cell transplantation. TCRdb used MiXCR to reprocess the RT-PCR reads, holding one entry per CDR3 protein. The table lists around 200,000 distinct CDR3 sequences, around 40% of them singletons. The sample comprised blood, either unsorted or a sorted T cell fraction (not recorded which). Receptors originate from a human donor who was either an allogeneic HSCT recipient or a stem cell or donor lymphocyte infusion donor (not recorded which). It is not recorded whose cells these are; they may come from a transplant donor.

On this clonotype: It may be a read error: a sequence one base away is much more abundant. The CDR3 loop is CASSPRQGLGTEGFF. CDR3 DNA: TGTGCCAGCAGCCCGAGACAGGGTTTAGGCACTGAAGGTTTCTTT. The chain uses TRBV3-1 and TRBJ1-1, with 7 bases matching TRBD1. CDR3 length: 15 amino acids. Germline lookup yields CDR1 LGHDT and CDR2 YNNKEL (reference sequence). The full variable domain, its missing parts supplied by reference TRBV3-1 and TRBJ1-1, is DTAVSQTPKYLVTQMGNDKSIKCEQNLGHDTMYWYKQDSKKFLKIMFSYNNKELIINETVPNRFSPKSPDKAHLNLHINSLELGDSAVYFCASSPRQGLGTEGFFGQGTRLTVV.

This chain joins TRBV5-1 and TRBJ2-1; D unresolved. V lost 0 bases, J lost 0 bases, and 10 bases lay in between. The CDR3 covers 16 residues. Germline V gene data show CDR1 as SGHRS and CDR2 as YFSETQ. The CDR3 nucleotides are TGCGCCAGCAGCTTGGCCTGGCGGAGCTCCTACAATGAGCAGTTCTTC. Residues: CASSLAWRSSYNEQFF.

The gene calls are TRBV28 and TRBJ1-5; D not resolved. Germline loops: CDR1 MDHEN, CDR2 SYDVKM. This CDR3 has 13 amino acids. Trimming cost V 8 bases and J 0 bases, with 8 bases left between them. The DNA of the CDR3 is TGTGCCAGCGGGGATAATAGCAATCAGCCCCAGCATTTT. Translation: CASGDNSNQPQHF.

J is TRBJ1-5 and V is TRBV7-2; 7 bases agree with TRBD1. The CDR3 is made up of 14 amino acids. Germline CDR1 SGHTA, CDR2 FQGNSA. J gave up 6 bases and V 4 bases, and 6 bases lay outside the gene matches. The CDR3 loop reads CASSYRGSGQPQHF. The CDR3 DNA sequence: TGTGCCAGCAGCTACAGGGGTTCGGGTCAGCCCCAGCATTTT.

This clonotype was counted ten times or more. The J gene is TRBJ2-5, the V gene TRBV3-1; the match to TRBD1 covers 9 bases. The germline V gene has CDR1 LGHDT and CDR2 YNNKEL (reference sequence). This CDR3 has 16 residues. The V gene end was trimmed by 3 bases and the J gene end by 7 bases; junction bases not matched to a gene: 12. The CDR3 sequence is CASSQRRTGEARTQYF. The DNA of the CDR3 is TGTGCCAGCAGCCAGAGGCGGACAGGGGAGGCCAGGACCCAGTACTTC.

The genes are TRBV10-3 and TRBJ1-6; D is possibly TRBD1 (6 bases). The CDR3 has 14 amino acids. Germline loops: CDR1 ENHRY, CDR2 SYGVKD. V dropped 3 bases and J dropped 7 bases, with 10 bases sitting between them. DNA for the CDR3: TGTGCCATCAGTGAAGGGACAAGGAATTCACCCCTCCACTTT. Translated: CAISEGTRNSPLHF.

In regard to this clonotype: The junction departs from the called germline gene at one end, perhaps through a read error. J is TRBJ2-3 and V is TRBV5-1, with a tentative D call TRBD2 (6 bases). CDR1 is SGHRS and CDR2 is YFSETQ in the germline V gene. This CDR3 region has 12 residues. The CDR3 DNA reads TGCGCCAGCACTAGCGACTGGGATATGCAGTATTTT. Translated: CASTSDWDMQYF.

J is TRBJ1-6 and V is TRBV5-1, with D possibly being TRBD1 (6 bases). Germline assignment: CDR1 SGHRS and CDR2 YFSETQ. The V end lost 1 base, the J end lost 10 bases, and 18 bases lay between the germline ends. This CDR3 is built from 16 residues. This CDR3 reads CASSLRSGGPGSPLHF. In nucleotides, the CDR3 is TGCGCCAGCAGCTTGCGGTCCGGGGGCCCGGGCTCACCCCTCCACTTT.

The chain employs TRBV6-2 or TRBV6-3 and TRBJ2-4, with a possible D match to TRBD1 (7 bases). V lost 5 bases and J 11 bases, leaving 19 bases between the germline ends. The CDR3 runs 14 residues. CDR1 and CDR2 (germline): MNHEY, SVGEGT. CDR3 sequence (DNA): TGTGCCAGCAGTCCCCGCGGGACAGAAGGGTTTCAGTACTTC. As protein: CASSPRGTEGFQYF.

This clonotype was detected a few times. The chain joins TRBV28 to TRBJ2-5, with 7 bases identical to TRBD2. This CDR3 is built from 13 residues. V lost 7 bases to trimming and J lost 5 bases; unmatched junction nucleotides: 7. Germline CDR1 and CDR2: MDHEN and SYDVKM. Here the CDR3 reads CASIGRVLETQYF. CDR3 DNA sequence: TGTGCCAGCATTGGGAGGGTCCTGGAGACCCAGTACTTC.

This clonotype was seen only a few times. CDR3 DNA: TGCGCCAGCAGCTTGGGGACTTCTTATTACGTCGGTGAGCAGTTCTTC. Its protein is CASSLGTSYYVGEQFF. This sequence joins TRBV5-1 and TRBJ2-1; TRBD2 is a possible D gene (5 bases). Germline loops: CDR1 SGHRS, CDR2 YFSETQ. Trimming pared 0 bases from V and 9 bases from J, leaving 19 bases between. The CDR3 runs to 16 residues.

The chain recombines TRBV5-1 with TRBJ2-3, with a weak D call TRBD1 (5 bases). Germline CDR1 reads SGHRS; CDR2 reads YFSETQ. The CDR3 spans 12 residues. V dropped 4 bases and J dropped 6 bases, with 9 bases sitting between them. The CDR3 coding sequence is TGCGCCAGCAGCCAAAAGGGGGATACGCAGTATTTT. It is translated as CASSQKGDTQYF.

The rearrangement uses TRBV29-1 and TRBJ2-3; a weak D match, TRBD2 (6 bases). The V end was cut by 3 bases, the J end by 1 base, with 11 bases between. Germline CDR1 SQVTM, CDR2 ANQGSEA. The CDR3 consists of 14 residues. In nucleotides, the CDR3 is TGCAGCGTTGAGGGGGGAAAAGGCACAGATACGCAGTATTTT. Translated: CSVEGGKGTDTQYF.

J is TRBJ2-5 and V is TRBV19; D possibly corresponds to TRBD1 (5 bases). There are 15 residues in the CDR3. V shed 5 bases and J shed 5 bases, with 18 bases lying between them. CDR1 and CDR2 from the germline V gene are LNHDA and SQIVND (reference sequence). The DNA for the CDR3 is TGTGCCAGTAGTGCCCGACAGTTAAGCCGGGAGACCCAGTACTTC. Protein: CASSARQLSRETQYF. Variable domain in full (rest from reference TRBV19 and TRBJ2-5): DGGITQSPKYLFRKEGQNVTLSCEQNLNHDAMYWYRQDPGQGLRLIYYSQIVNDFQKGDIAEGYSVSREKKESFPLTVTSAQKNPTAFYLCASSARQLSRETQYFGPGTRLLVL.

The rearrangement joins TRBV7-2 to TRBJ2-5, with 9 bases that match TRBD2. The CDR3 is 15 residues long. Per the germline V gene, CDR1 is SGHTA and CDR2 is FQGNSA. The trim removed 11 bases at V and 1 base at J, leaving 11 bases unmatched. The CDR3, as DNA: TGTGCCGCCCGGGCGCTAGCGGGGACCCAAGAGACCCAGTACTTC. Protein: CAARALAGTQETQYF.